The clone carrying this TCR beta chain was detected only a few times. This specimen belongs to a study of CD8+ T cells in alopecia areata. V was trimmed by 4 bases and J by 3 bases, leaving 16 bases between them. Looked up from germline, CDR1 is MDHEN and CDR2 is SYDVKM. This CDR3 comprises 15 residues. The sequencing template was cDNA reverse transcribed from extracted RNA. Clones were read by immunoSEQ multiplex PCR, and TCRdb kept only the in-frame ones, dropping some. This sample has fewer than 150,000 clones; 45% to 60% occur once, and the top ten carry roughly 4.3%. Sample: CD4+ T cells sorted from blood, taken at week 0. This receptor was obtained from a human donor with alopecia areata. This rearrangement joins TRBV28 to TRBJ2-7, with D possibly matching TRBD2 (6 bases). CDR3 sequence reads: CASSSPGTGDYEQYF. The CDR3 DNA is TGTGCCAGCAGTTCCCCCGGGACGGGAGACTACGAGCAGTACTTC.